Listed below are T cell receptor beta chains from one sample, sequenced in a study of cytomegalovirus exposure and HLA in healthy donors. TCRdb keeps only in-frame clones here, not all; method: immunoSEQ multiplex PCR. The data hold approximately 200,000 clones, with under 80% observed a single time. Sequencing was performed on PBMCs. These receptors originate from a girl under 10 years old in good health and CMV-seronegative. The CDR3 runs from the conserved cysteine through the conserved F or W. D genes are given only for firm matches. A row's size may be missing; if present it is once, few, many or a size class.

clone_size	j_call	v_call	d_call	cdr3_nt	cdr3_aa
NA	TRBJ2-5	TRBV4-1	TRBD1	TGCGCCAGCAGCCAACAACAGGGGTTTGAGCAGTACTTC	CASSQQQGFEQYF
once	TRBJ1-1	TRBV5-1	TRBD1	TGCGCCAGCAGCTTTAAGGGACAGACCCTCGAAGCTTTCTTT	CASSFKGQTLEAFF
NA	TRBJ1-3	TRBV6-1	NA	TGTGCCAGCAGTGAATCCACAGGGTCTGGAAACACCATATATTTT	CASSESTGSGNTIYF
NA	TRBJ1-1	TRBV5-5	TRBD1	TGTGCCAGCAGCACACAGGGGGCTGAAGCTTTCTTT	CASSTQGAEAFF
NA	TRBJ1-2	TRBV5-1	NA	TGCGCCAGCAGCCCCCGCGGGGACTATGGCTACACCTTC	CASSPRGDYGYTF
few	TRBJ2-2	TRBV5-1	NA	TGCGCCAGCAGCTTCGCGACTACATCCGGGGAGCTGTTTTTT	CASSFATTSGELFF
NA	TRBJ2-7	TRBV6-6	TRBD1	TGTGCCAGCAGTGGGACAGGGGGCAACGAGCAGTACTTC	CASSGTGGNEQYF
once	TRBJ1-4	TRBV20-1	TRBD1	TGCAGTGCTAGGGAGGGGGCCTCGGTGTTTTTT	CSAREGASVFF
NA	TRBJ2-1	TRBV20-1	NA	TGCAGTGCTAGAGCGTACAATGAGCAGTTCTTC	CSARAYNEQFF
NA	TRBJ2-2	TRBV7-6	TRBD1	TGTGCCAGCAGCTTAGAACGGACAGGGCAGTCCAGCACCGGGGAGCTGTTTTTT	CASSLERTGQSSTGELFF